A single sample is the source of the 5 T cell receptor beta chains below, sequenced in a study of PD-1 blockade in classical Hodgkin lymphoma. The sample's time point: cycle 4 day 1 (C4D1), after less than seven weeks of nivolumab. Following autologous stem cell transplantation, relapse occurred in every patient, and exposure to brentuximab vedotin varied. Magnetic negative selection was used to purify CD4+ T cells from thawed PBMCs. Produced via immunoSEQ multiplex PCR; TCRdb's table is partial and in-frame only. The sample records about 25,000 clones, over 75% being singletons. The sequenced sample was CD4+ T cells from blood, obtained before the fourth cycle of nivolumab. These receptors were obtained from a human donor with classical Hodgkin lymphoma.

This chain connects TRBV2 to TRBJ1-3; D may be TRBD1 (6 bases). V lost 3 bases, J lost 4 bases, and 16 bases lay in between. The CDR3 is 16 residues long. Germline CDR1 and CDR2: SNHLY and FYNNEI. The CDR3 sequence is CASSDAGALTGNTIYF. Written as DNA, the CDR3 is TGTGCCAGCAGTGATGCAGGGGCTCTAACGGGAAACACCATATATTTT.

DNA of the CDR3: TGTGCCTGGTCCGGGGGTTCCTCCTACAATGAGCAGTTCTTC. Amino acid sequence: CAWSGGSSYNEQFF. The chain joins TRBV30 to TRBJ2-1; maybe TRBD2 (6 bases). Germline V gives CDR1 GTSNPN, CDR2 SVGIG (reference sequence). CDR3 length: 14 amino acids. Trimming left V 5 bases short and J 0 bases short, with 11 bases between.

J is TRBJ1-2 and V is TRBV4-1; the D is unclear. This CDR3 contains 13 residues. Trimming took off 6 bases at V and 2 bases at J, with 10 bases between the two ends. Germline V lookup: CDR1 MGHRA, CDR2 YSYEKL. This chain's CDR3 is CASRRDENYGYTF. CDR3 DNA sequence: TGCGCCAGCAGACGCGACGAGAACTATGGCTACACCTTC.

The CDR3 here is CASSLPGTGITEAFF. The CDR3 region has the DNA TGTGCCAGCAGTTTACCCGGGACAGGGATTACTGAAGCTTTCTTT. The genes are TRBV28 and TRBJ1-1; 9 positions agree with TRBD1. The junction had 6 bases not matched to a gene; V was cut back by 2 bases and J by 5 bases. The CDR3 is made up of 15 amino acids. From germline, CDR1 is MDHEN and CDR2 SYDVKM.

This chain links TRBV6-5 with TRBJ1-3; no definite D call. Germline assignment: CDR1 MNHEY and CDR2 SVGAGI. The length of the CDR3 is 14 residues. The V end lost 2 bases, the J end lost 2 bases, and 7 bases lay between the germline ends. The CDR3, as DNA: TGTGCCAGCAGTTACGGAAGTCCTGGAAACACCATATATTTT. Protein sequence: CASSYGSPGNTIYF.